This T cell receptor beta chain emerged from a study of vaccination effects on CD4 cells after COVID-19. Study-level background: Each participant received a vaccine that was either BNT162b2 or mRNA-1273, given as two doses. Cultures of under 2.5 million PBMC per well contained about 9.5 IU/ml IL-2 plus 10 ug/ml peptides.

Study-level results: There was marked clonal contraction among infection- and vaccine-induced clones late after vaccination.

V lost 1 base and J 8 bases, leaving 11 bases between the germline ends. CDR3 length equals 13 residues. Germline V gene sequence: CDR1 LGHDT, CDR2 YNNKEL (reference sequence). Turning to this clone: Its target is unknown.

CD4+ T cells were isolated after around 9 days of culture. The assay was immunoSEQ multiplex PCR, and TCRdb's table has in-frame clones only and misses some. Counted here are fewer than 35,000 clones, around 70% occurring once; the ten biggest clones make up 3.8%. The chain couples TRBV3-1 (or the pseudogene TRBV3-2) to TRBJ1-2; no firm D call. The specimen was CD4+ T cells from PBMCs cultured without peptide, collected before COVID-19 vaccination. The receptor was isolated from a human donor who received a COVID-19 vaccine. CDR3 DNA sequence: TGTGCCAGCAGCCAAGGTCTGAGCTGGGGCTACACCTTC. It specifies CASSQGLSWGYTF.